This TCR beta chain was identified in a study of cytomegalovirus exposure and HLA in healthy donors. Study-level findings and limits: CMV serostatus was the only recorded immune exposure for donors.

Points on this clone: The antigen is unknown.

PCR was performed using 60 Vbeta and 13 Jbeta primers. The method was immunoSEQ multiplex PCR; TCRdb's version includes in-frame clones alone and lacks a portion of them. The sample lists roughly 92,000 clones; approximately 80% were seen once. CDR1 SGHRS and CDR2 YFSETQ come from the germline V gene. Trimming left V 2 bases short and J 4 bases short, with 6 bases between. The CDR3 consists of 12 residues. Sequenced sample: PBMCs. The chain has TRBV5-1 and TRBJ1-1, with D possibly being TRBD1 (5 bases). The clonotype was recovered from a woman between 50 and 59 years old in good health and CMV-seropositive. The DNA for the CDR3 is TGCGCCAGCAGCTTCGGGGGCACTGAAGCTTTCTTT. Its protein product is CASSFGGTEAFF. Filled out from reference TRBV5-1 and TRBJ1-1, the complete variable domain reads KAGVTQTPRYLIKTRGQQVTLSCSPISGHRSVSWYQQTPGQGLQFLFEYFSETQRNKGNFPGRFSGRQFSNSRSEMNVSTLELGDSALYLCASSFGGTEAFFGQGTRLTVV.